One and the same sample provided the 31 T cell receptor beta chains below, sequenced in a study of coeliac disease. The assay was immunoSEQ multiplex PCR, and TCRdb's table has in-frame clones only and misses some. This sample has approximately 6,500 clones; around 60% occur once, and the top ten carry about 7%. The sample comprised lamina propria lymphocytes from the gut. The receptors were gathered from a man aged 50-59 years with active celiac disease.

The J gene is TRBJ2-2, the V gene TRBV6-5; 11 bases align to TRBD2. CDR1 is MNHEY, CDR2 SVGAGI, per germline. CDR3 size: 15 residues. The V segment lost 6 bases and the J segment 1 base; nucleotides outside the gene matches: 1. This CDR3 reads CASRGLAVNTGELFF. The CDR3 DNA sequence: TGTGCCAGCAGGGGACTAGCGGTGAACACCGGGGAGCTGTTTTTT.

The chain combines TRBV28 with TRBJ2-1; D not resolved. Germline-derived CDR1 and CDR2 are MDHEN and SYDVKM. V gave up 4 bases and J gave up 8 bases, with 6 bases separating them. This CDR3 is 11 amino acids long. CDR3: CASSSSDEQFF. The CDR3 nucleotides read TGTGCCAGCAGTTCCTCGGATGAGCAGTTCTTC.

This chain uses TRBV11-3 with TRBJ2-1, with 9 bases lining up with TRBD2. This CDR3 has 16 residues. The germline gives CDR1 SGHNT, CDR2 YENEEA. V was pared by 0 bases and J by 8 bases, with 8 bases of the junction left unmatched. CDR3 DNA: TGTGCCAGCAGCTTAGATGGGGCTAGCGGGATATATGAGCAGTTCTTC. This codes for CASSLDGASGIYEQFF.

The gene calls are TRBV9 and TRBJ1-2; D uncertain. V shed 1 base and J shed 8 bases, with 12 bases lying between them. CDR3 length: 13 amino acids. Germline CDR1 SGDLS, CDR2 YYNGEE. CDR3 DNA: TGTGCCAGCAGCGTAACCTCTAGTATGGGCTACACCTTC. Translated, it gives CASSVTSSMGYTF.

V gene TRBV2 combines with J gene TRBJ2-2; D is ambiguous. Deletions cut 6 bases from V and 6 bases from J, with 5 bases between. The germline V gene encodes CDR1 SNHLY and CDR2 FYNNEI. CDR3 length equals 11 residues. CDR3 in amino acids: CASRSSGELFF. In DNA, the CDR3 is TGTGCCAGCAGATCTTCCGGGGAGCTGTTTTTT.

This chain links TRBV7-9 with TRBJ2-1; the match to TRBD1 covers 7 bases. Germline V gene sequence: CDR1 SEHNR, CDR2 FQNEAQ (reference sequence). This CDR3 has 14 amino acids. The V segment lost 1 base and the J segment 8 bases; nucleotides outside the gene matches: 5. CDR3 region: CASSLDRGSDEQFF. For the CDR3, the DNA is TGTGCCAGCAGCTTAGACAGGGGAAGCGATGAGCAGTTCTTC.

In its sample, this clone is medium-sized. The chain joins TRBV5-1 to TRBJ2-7; D might be TRBD2 (6 bases). CDR1 and CDR2 from the germline V gene are SGHRS and YFSETQ. The CDR3 totals 13 residues. Trimming took off 0 bases at V and 4 bases at J, with 8 bases between the two ends. The CDR3 coding sequence is TGCGCCAGCAGCTTGGAGCGGGCATACGAGCAGTACTTC. It codes for CASSLERAYEQYF.

This chain links TRBV19 with TRBJ1-1; D gene unclear. V was shortened by 1 base and J by 3 bases, with 6 bases between the two germline ends. CDR3 length equals 13 residues. From germline, CDR1 is LNHDA and CDR2 SQIVND (reference sequence). The DNA of the CDR3 is TGTGCCAGTAGTATAGCGAGGGACACTGAAGCTTTCTTT. This sequence encodes CASSIARDTEAFF.

This rearrangement joins TRBV28 to TRBJ2-3; 9 bases are shared with TRBD2. With 6 bases clipped from V and 5 bases from J, the junction kept 6 bases outside the gene matches. This CDR3 comprises 14 residues. Germline values: CDR1 MDHEN, CDR2 SYDVKM. CDR3 sequence: CASSRGGAVDTQYF. CDR3 nucleotide sequence: TGTGCCAGCAGCCGCGGGGGGGCGGTAGATACGCAGTATTTT.

This chain connects TRBV11-1 to TRBJ1-2; 9 nucleotides agree with TRBD1. Losses at the gene ends were 5 bases for V and 2 bases for J; bases not matched to a gene: 3. Germline-derived CDR1 and CDR2 are SGHAT and FQDESV (reference sequence). CDR3 length: 14 residues. This CDR3 reads CASSPGQGNYGYTF. The CDR3 DNA reads TGTGCCAGCAGCCCAGGACAGGGGAACTATGGCTACACCTTC.

The chain couples TRBV5-1 to TRBJ1-2; D perhaps matches TRBD1 (6 bases). The ends were cut back, 0 bases at V and 5 bases at J, with 17 bases in the middle. The CDR3 totals 16 residues. Germline V gene lookup returns CDR1 SGHRS and CDR2 YFSETQ. DNA of the CDR3: TGCGCCAGCAGCTTGGGCCCGACAGGCCAATCATATGGCTACACCTTC. Protein sequence: CASSLGPTGQSYGYTF.

In its sample, this clone was seen a few times. The genes are TRBV7-9 and TRBJ2-3; 13 nucleotides match TRBD2. The V segment lost 6 bases and the J segment 5 bases; nucleotides outside the gene matches: 8. Germline assignment: CDR1 SEHNR and CDR2 FQNEAQ (reference sequence). The CDR3 is 16 residues long. Here the CDR3 DNA reads TGTGCCAGCAGTCGGACTAGCGGGAGTTCGAAAGATACGCAGTATTTT. Translated, it gives CASSRTSGSSKDTQYF.

The V call is TRBV25-1, the J call TRBJ1-1; D is unresolved. The V end lost 5 bases, the J end lost 0 bases, and 7 bases lay between the germline ends. This CDR3 contains 13 residues. Germline assignment: CDR1 MGHDK and CDR2 SYGVNS. Here the CDR3 DNA reads TGTGCCAGCAGTCAACAAATGAACACTGAAGCTTTCTTT. Its translation is CASSQQMNTEAFF.

J is TRBJ2-3 and V is TRBV7-9, with TRBD1 matching 9 bases. CDR3 length: 19 residues. Germline V lookup: CDR1 SEHNR, CDR2 FQNEAQ (reference sequence). V dropped 3 bases and J dropped 0; count of bases not matched to a gene: 13. The CDR3 is CASSFSTGGVAPSTDTQYF. The CDR3 coding sequence is TGTGCCAGCAGCTTCTCTACAGGGGGCGTTGCCCCTAGCACAGATACGCAGTATTTT. Filled out from reference TRBV7-9 and TRBJ2-3, the complete variable domain reads DTGVSQNPRHKITKRGQNVTFRCDPISEHNRLYWYRQTLGQGPEFLTYFQNEAQLEKSRLLSDRFSAERPKGSFSTLEIQRTEQGDSAMYLCASSFSTGGVAPSTDTQYFGPGTRLTVL.

J is TRBJ1-1 and V is TRBV25-1, with 7 bases that match TRBD1. V was pared by 4 bases and J by 11 bases, with 7 bases of the junction left unmatched. The CDR3 length is 12 residues. Germline assignment: CDR1 MGHDK and CDR2 SYGVNS. CDR3 region: CASSGFTTGAFF. In DNA, the CDR3 is TGTGCCAGCAGTGGCTTCACGACAGGGGCTTTCTTT.

CDR3 sequence reads: CASSARDRDYNEQFF. The DNA of the CDR3 is TGTGCCAGCAGCGCCCGGGACAGGGATTACAATGAGCAGTTCTTC. V is TRBV9 and J is TRBJ2-1; the match to TRBD1 covers 9 bases. The CDR3 spans 15 residues. With 3 bases clipped from V and 4 bases from J, the junction kept 5 bases outside the gene matches. Germline loops: CDR1 SGDLS, CDR2 YYNGEE.

V usage is TRBV14 and J usage is TRBJ1-2; D gene ambiguous. Germline V gives CDR1 SGHDN, CDR2 FVKESK. Trimming stripped 1 base from V and 5 bases from J, with 11 bases between. This CDR3 region has 14 residues. The CDR3 here is CASSQVNSFYGYTF. The CDR3 nucleotides are TGTGCCAGCAGCCAAGTCAACAGCTTTTATGGCTACACCTTC. The complete variable domain, with remaining parts taken from reference TRBV14 and TRBJ1-2, reads EAGVTQFPSHSVIEKGQTVTLRCDPISGHDNLYWYRRVMGKEIKFLLHFVKESKQDESGMPNNRFLAERTGGTYSTLKVQPAELEDSGVYFCASSQVNSFYGYTFGSGTRLTVV.

The chain couples TRBV5-1 to TRBJ1-1, with TRBD1 matching over 8 bases. The CDR3 length is 13 residues. From germline, CDR1 is SGHRS and CDR2 YFSETQ. V was pared by 4 bases and J by 4 bases, with 3 bases of the junction left unmatched. The CDR3 is CASSTDRGTEAFF. In nucleotides, the CDR3 is TGCGCCAGCAGCACCGACAGGGGCACTGAAGCTTTCTTT.

The V call is TRBV29-1, the J call TRBJ2-5; D perhaps matches TRBD1 (7 bases). Trimming shortened V by 3 bases and J by 3 bases, and 11 bases separated the two germline ends. The CDR3 sequence is 13 residues long. Germline CDR1 and CDR2: SQVTM and ANQGSEA. CDR3 sequence (DNA): TGCAGCGTTGATCGGGGGACAGAAGAGACCCAGTACTTC. Translating it yields CSVDRGTEETQYF.

V gene TRBV30 combines with J gene TRBJ2-7; D gene unclear. The V gene's germline CDR1 is GTSNPN and CDR2 SVGIG (reference sequence). This CDR3 is built from 14 residues. The V gene lost 0 bases and the J gene lost 2 bases, with 11 bases spanning the gap. The CDR3 DNA reads as TGTGCCTGGAGTGTACTTGGGCAGGCCTACGAGCAGTACTTC. Translating it yields CAWSVLGQAYEQYF.

The CDR3 DNA is TGTGCCAGCAGCCGGACAGGGCTAGGTATGAGCAATCAGCCCCAGCATTTT. Translating gives CASSRTGLGMSNQPQHF. The chain carries TRBV7-2 and TRBJ1-5, with 8 bases that match TRBD1. Germline V gene lookup returns CDR1 SGHTA and CDR2 FQGNSA. V lost 5 bases to trimming and J lost 1 base; unmatched junction nucleotides: 10. This CDR3 has 17 residues.

The V gene is TRBV7-2, the J gene TRBJ1-2, with TRBD1 matching 8 bases. The CDR3 runs 15 residues. The ends lost 5 bases at V and 0 bases at J; junction bases unmatched: 5. Germline CDR1 and CDR2: SGHTA and FQGNSA. The CDR3 spells CASSPRQGPNYGYTF. The CDR3 nucleotides read TGTGCCAGCAGCCCTAGACAGGGGCCTAACTATGGCTACACCTTC.

This chain links TRBV27 with TRBJ2-2; the D gene is possibly TRBD1 (6 bases). The CDR3 length is 15 residues. From germline, CDR1 is MNHEY and CDR2 SMNVEV (reference sequence). V lost 2 bases and J lost 4, with 11 bases in between. DNA of the CDR3: TGTGCCAGCAGTTTACAGGGGTTCAGCACCGGGGAGCTGTTTTTT. It translates to CASSLQGFSTGELFF.

The genes are TRBV6-5 and TRBJ2-1, with 9 bases fitting TRBD2. J lost 2 bases, V lost 2 bases, and 1 base had no gene match. CDR3 length: 15 amino acids. Per the germline V gene, CDR1 is MNHEY and CDR2 is SVGAGI. The CDR3, as DNA: TGTGCCAGCAGTTACGTAGCGGGGGCCTACAATGAGCAGTTCTTC. This encodes CASSYVAGAYNEQFF.

This sequence joins TRBV28 and TRBJ2-1, with TRBD1 matching 8 bases. J gave up 1 base and V 5 bases, and 7 bases lay outside the gene matches. Germline V CDR1 and CDR2: MDHEN, SYDVKM. The length of the CDR3 is 16 residues. CDR3 coding DNA: TGTGCCAGCAGTCCAGGGACAGGTACATCCTACAATGAGCAGTTCTTC. It yields the protein CASSPGTGTSYNEQFF.

The rearrangement joins TRBV6-1 to TRBJ2-3, with 7 bases identical to TRBD2. V lost 8 bases and J lost 4; bases outside the gene matches: 6. The germline V gene encodes CDR1 MNHNS and CDR2 SASEGT. CDR3 length equals 13 residues. The CDR3 nucleotides are TGTGCCAGCGGGGTAGCGGGCCCAGATACGCAGTATTTT. Protein sequence: CASGVAGPDTQYF.

The V and J genes are TRBV5-1 and TRBJ2-2; D is uncertain. Per germline, CDR1 SGHRS and CDR2 YFSETQ. The CDR3 has 15 amino acids. With 9 bases removed from V and 3 bases from J, the gap between germline ends came to 18 bases. CDR3 DNA: TGCGCCACTCCTCCACCGCCAGGTTACACCGGGGAGCTGTTTTTT. Amino acids: CATPPPPGYTGELFF.

This clone was picked up a small number of times. This chain joins TRBV6-6 and TRBJ2-5, with D possibly matching TRBD2 (6 bases). The CDR3 runs 15 residues. V gave up 5 bases and J gave up 3 bases, with 16 bases separating them. The germline V gene has CDR1 MNHNY and CDR2 SVGAGI (reference sequence). This CDR3 reads CASSPRRGGEETQYF. The CDR3 DNA is TGTGCCAGCAGTCCCCGGAGGGGAGGAGAAGAGACCCAGTACTTC.

The chain has TRBV18 and TRBJ2-6; maybe TRBD2 (7 bases). Trimming stripped 6 bases from V and 0 bases from J, with 15 bases between. Germline V gene sequence: CDR1 KGHSH, CDR2 LQKENI. The CDR3 is 17 amino acids. DNA for the CDR3: TGTGCCAGCTCGTGGCGGGGGCCACACTCTGGGGCCAACGTCCTGACTTTC. This gives the protein CASSWRGPHSGANVLTF. The complete variable domain, with remaining parts taken from reference TRBV18 and TRBJ2-6, reads NAGVMQNPRHLVRRRGQEARLRCSPMKGHSHVYWYRQLPEEGLKFMVYLQKENIIDESGMPKERFSAEFPKEGPSILRIQQVVRGDSAAYFCASSWRGPHSGANVLTFGAGSRLTVL.

This clone was detected only a few times. CDR3 residues: CSAYLGTQHF. Here the CDR3 DNA reads TGCAGTGCTTACCTCGGGACCCAGCATTTT. The chain has TRBV20-1 and TRBJ1-5, with D unclear. With 5 bases removed from V and 11 bases from J, the gap between germline ends came to 10 bases. The germline V gene has CDR1 DFQATT and CDR2 SNEGSKA (reference sequence). The CDR3 is 10 amino acids.

V is TRBV19 and J is TRBJ1-5; TRBD1 aligns across 9 bases. Trimming at V came to 6 bases and at J to 2 bases, leaving 8 bases not matched to a gene. The CDR3 is made up of 16 amino acids. Per the germline V gene, CDR1 is LNHDA and CDR2 is SQIVND (reference sequence). CDR3 protein: CASSTGGGVGNQPQHF. In DNA form, the CDR3 reads TGTGCCAGTAGCACAGGGGGCGGTGTTGGCAATCAGCCCCAGCATTTT.